A selection of T cell receptor beta chains follows, all from one sample in a study of blood T cell repertoires in COVID-19. The repertoire was sequenced with immunoSEQ multiplex PCR; TCRdb's copy has only in-frame clones and lacks some. The table lists 95,000 to 110,000 clones, roughly 88% of them singletons. Material: peripheral blood. Receptors were obtained from a human donor in a cohort sampled during active COVID-19. Each CDR3 is given with its conserved first and last residue.

v_call	j_call	cdr3_aa
TRBV5-6	TRBJ1-2	CASSSPTPGPRYGYTF
TRBV9	TRBJ1-2	CASTPFPQGYGYTF
TRBV28	TRBJ2-2	CASIQRDLLNTGELFF
TRBV5-1	TRBJ2-3	CASSMTSGRATDTQYF
TRBV19	TRBJ2-7	CASKTSGEFYEQYF
TRBV18	TRBJ2-3	CASSPRTGRTDTQYF
TRBV2	TRBJ2-3	CASGGQGLDTQYF
TRBV5-6	TRBJ1-1	CASSFNFLTEAFF
TRBV5-8	TRBJ2-1	CASSTRRLGYNEQFF
TRBV7-2	TRBJ2-3	CASSSGLAGGSTDTQYF
TRBV19	TRBJ2-7	CASSIPGDRASYEQYF
TRBV7-2	TRBJ1-5	CASSLVGGTGSDQPQHF
TRBV30	TRBJ2-1	CAWSGGEAVYNEQFF
TRBV5-6	TRBJ1-5	CASSFRRGNQPQHF
TRBV5-6	TRBJ2-1	CASSLVQGPFNEQFF
TRBV6-1	TRBJ1-5	CASSEARLDSNQPQHF
TRBV4-3	TRBJ2-7	CASSQDHKTSLIYEQYF
TRBV24-1	TRBJ2-3	CATSDLRTGVTDTQYF
TRBV24-1	TRBJ1-2	CATSDPGTGVWANYGYTF
TRBV5-1	TRBJ1-6	CASSFTGFGSPLHF
TRBV3-1/TRBV3-2	TRBJ2-5	CASSPYTAQETQYF
TRBV30	TRBJ2-3	CAWSNPTSGSRGGTDTQYF
TRBV6-5	TRBJ2-2	CASRLGTGGAGELFF
TRBV6-5	TRBJ2-1	CASSYSHSGRNNEQFF
TRBV7-2	TRBJ2-7	CASSPRLAGSYEQYF
TRBV18	TRBJ1-2	CASSPPSRGYGYTF
TRBV5-4	TRBJ1-1	CASSYSTGMNTEAFF
TRBV5-6	TRBJ1-1	CASSGTGTTEAFF
TRBV19	TRBJ2-3	CASSTYLTSGASTDTQYF
TRBV5-1	TRBJ2-2	CASSFRTGGAGTGELFF
TRBV19	TRBJ1-3	CGSGQGALGNTIYF
TRBV7-9	TRBJ2-2	CASSSGGMNTGELFF
TRBV15	TRBJ1-1	CATSGAQGAYTEAFF
TRBV13	TRBJ2-1	CASSGLGNEQFF
TRBV13	TRBJ2-4	CASSLGLGQSGGTKNIQYF
TRBV27	TRBJ2-1	CASSPGQGTWDEQFF
TRBV5-6	TRBJ1-5	CASSLSQGYSNQPQHF
TRBV2	TRBJ1-2	CASSEQGVTNGYTF
TRBV6-1	TRBJ2-7	CASSESSIAGGYF
TRBV18	TRBJ1-1	CASSSDRMNTEAFF
TRBV10-3	TRBJ1-5	CAISDDRRGSGNQPQHF
TRBV5-1	TRBJ1-4	CASSLGGQGNEKLFF
TRBV21-1	TRBJ1-2	CAPQARARDCGYTF
TRBV30	TRBJ1-6	CAWTRGRESPLHF
TRBV4-1	TRBJ1-2	CASSQAQGSRGYTF
TRBV30	TRBJ1-3	CAWCLSGNTIYF
TRBV28	TRBJ2-1	CASTLTGGYNEQFF
TRBV11-2	TRBJ1-3	CASSLGGAGNTIYF
TRBV7-3	TRBJ2-1	CASSPPGLAGGRGEQFF
TRBV15	TRBJ2-3	CATSRGGATSGRRDTQYF
TRBV9	TRBJ2-1	CASSMYSGRANEQFF
TRBV5-1	TRBJ2-2	CASSLANTGELFF
TRBV5-6	TRBJ2-7	CASSPPLAGGAYEQYF
TRBV6-1	TRBJ1-2	CASSEQIFGNYGYTF